These 26 T cell receptor beta chains were all obtained from the same sample, sequenced in a study of T cell repertoires in cytomegalovirus infection. No cognate antigen is known for these TCRs. A single record per CDR3 protein comes from TCRdb applying MiXCR to the reads. The sample comprises 750,000 to 900,000 distinct CDR3 sequences, 25% to 30% of which are singletons, and less than 15% rests with the top ten. This specimen consisted of cultured CD8+ T cells from PBMCs, obtained from culture after CMV antigen stimulation. The receptors come from a human donor in good health (CMV status not recorded). Some clones in this sample may be carry-over from other donors' samples.

V is TRBV15 and J is TRBJ1-3, with D perhaps TRBD1 (6 bases). The CDR3 runs to 15 residues. With 0 bases removed from V and 2 bases from J, the gap between germline ends came to 8 bases. The germline V gene encodes CDR1 LNHNV and CDR2 YYDKDF (reference sequence). The CDR3 DNA follows: TGTGCCACCAGCAGAGATAGGGGGGCTGGAAACACCATATATTTT. This sequence encodes CATSRDRGAGNTIYF.

The chain employs TRBV7-9 and TRBJ2-1; no firm D call. This CDR3 has 15 residues. V dropped 5 bases and J dropped 5 bases, with 16 bases sitting between them. Germline CDR1 is SEHNR and CDR2 is FQNEAQ (reference sequence). This CDR3 reads CASSALAAFHNEQFF. CDR3 nucleotide sequence: TGTGCCAGCAGCGCATTAGCCGCTTTTCACAATGAGCAGTTCTTC. The full variable domain, its missing parts supplied by reference TRBV7-9 and TRBJ2-1, is DTGVSQNPRHKITKRGQNVTFRCDPISEHNRLYWYRQTLGQGPEFLTYFQNEAQLEKSRLLSDRFSAERPKGSFSTLEIQRTEQGDSAMYLCASSALAAFHNEQFFGPGTRLTVL.

This chain uses TRBV6-6 with TRBJ2-7; D not certain. Germline CDR1 MNHNY, CDR2 SVGAGI (reference sequence). The CDR3 runs 15 residues. The CDR3 DNA follows: TGTGCCAGCAGGTACTCGAGGCGGAGCTCCTACGAGCAGTACGTC. Translated: CASRYSRRSSYEQYV.

The sample holds a few counts of this clonotype. The chain has TRBV12-3 or TRBV12-4 and TRBJ2-1, with TRBD1 matching 8 bases. J gave up 9 bases and V 6 bases, and 13 bases lay outside the gene matches. The CDR3 totals 15 residues. The CDR3 spells CASSIGTITGGEQFF. The CDR3 DNA follows: TGTGCCAGCAGCATCGGGACAATAACAGGGGGTGAGCAGTTCTTC.

V usage is TRBV12-3 or TRBV12-4 and J usage is TRBJ1-1; 10 nucleotides agree with TRBD1. CDR3 length: 19 amino acids. With V trimmed by 3 bases and J by 2 bases, 15 bases remained unmatched. CDR3 residues: CASSFILRRDRGLNTEAFF. In DNA, the CDR3 is TGTGCCAGCAGTTTTATTCTGCGTAGGGACAGGGGCCTTAACACTGAAGCTTTCTTT.

CDR3 region: CASSLSGGVHGELFF. DNA of the CDR3: TGTGCCAGCAGCCTTAGCGGGGGGGTGCACGGGGAGCTGTTTTTT. The chain combines TRBV7-3 with TRBJ2-2; 11 bases are shared with TRBD2. Germline CDR1 reads SGHTA; CDR2 reads FQGTGA. V dropped 5 bases and J dropped 7; count of bases not matched to a gene: 6. This CDR3 is 15 amino acids long.

This clonotype was found a few times. This sequence joins TRBV7-6 and TRBJ1-1; a weak D match, TRBD1 (5 bases). Trimming shortened V by 0 bases and J by 8 bases, and 16 bases separated the two germline ends. The CDR3 consists of 15 residues. CDR1 and CDR2 from the germline V gene are SGHVS and FNYEAQ. This CDR3 is CASSLALGPQREAFF. The DNA for the CDR3 is TGTGCCAGCAGCTTAGCGCTGGGGCCGCAGCGGGAAGCTTTCTTT.

DNA of the CDR3: TGTGCCAGCAGCTTACGGGCCCCAGGGGGAGATACGCAGTATTTT. Translated, it gives CASSLRAPGGDTQYF. The rearrangement joins TRBV11-2 to TRBJ2-3, with 7 bases identical to TRBD1. The CDR3 is 15 amino acids. With V trimmed by 2 bases and J by 5 bases, 7 bases remained unmatched. Germline lookup yields CDR1 SGHAT and CDR2 FQNNGV.

This clonotype appeared a few times. The chain combines TRBV7-6 with TRBJ2-7; D perhaps matches TRBD1 (5 bases). CDR1 is SGHVS and CDR2 is FNYEAQ in the germline V gene. V was cut by 5 bases and J by 5 bases, with 13 bases left in between. The CDR3 extends over 13 amino acids. CDR3 in DNA: TGTGCCAGCAGCCCGAGACAGACGGACGAGCAGTACTTC. Protein: CASSPRQTDEQYF.

The J gene is TRBJ2-5, the V gene TRBV9, with D hard to call. The CDR3 is 15 residues long. CDR1 and CDR2 from the germline V gene are SGDLS and YYNGEE. The ends were cut back, 4 bases at V and 1 base at J, with 14 bases in the middle. The CDR3 bases are TGTGCCAGCAGCCCGAGCGCGGCCGGCCAAGAGACCCAGTACTTC. Protein sequence: CASSPSAAGQETQYF.

The chain employs TRBV9 and TRBJ2-5; D possibly corresponds to TRBD2 (6 bases). The V end lost 0 bases, the J end lost 5 bases, and 8 bases lay between the germline ends. The CDR3 has 13 amino acids. Germline CDR1 and CDR2: SGDLS and YYNGEE. The CDR3 here is CASSVVSGETQYF. The CDR3 DNA reads TGTGCCAGCAGCGTAGTCAGCGGGGAGACCCAGTACTTC.

This clonotype was seen a few times. The V call is TRBV2, the J call TRBJ2-3; 7 nucleotides align to TRBD1. V lost 7 bases and J lost 5; bases outside the gene matches: 6. CDR3 length: 13 amino acids. The germline V gene encodes CDR1 SNHLY and CDR2 FYNNEI. The CDR3 nucleotides are TGTGCCAGCAAGGACAGGTTTGGAGATACGCAGTATTTT. It translates to CASKDRFGDTQYF.

This clonotype was seen a handful of times. The chain recombines TRBV4-1 with TRBJ1-1, with 12 bases identical to TRBD1. CDR3 length: 13 residues. J lost 7 bases, V lost 8 bases, and 5 bases had no gene match. Germline V CDR1 and CDR2: MGHRA, YSYEKL. In DNA form, the CDR3 reads TGCGCCAGCGAGGGACAGGGGGCCGTTGAAGCTTTCTTT. Translating it yields CASEGQGAVEAFF.

The CDR3, as DNA: TGTGCCAGCCTTAGCGGGGCGGGGTCCTACAATGAGCAGTTCTTC. The encoded protein is CASLSGAGSYNEQFF. The rearrangement links TRBV2 to TRBJ2-1, with TRBD2 matching over 8 bases. This CDR3 has 15 amino acids. CDR1 and CDR2 (germline): SNHLY, FYNNEI. Trimming took 8 bases from V and 1 from J; bases not matched to a gene: 7.

As for this clonotype: Given a much more abundant clone one base away, this may be a read error. The chain uses TRBV4-1 and TRBJ2-7; weak D call: TRBD1 (6 bases). Germline loops: CDR1 MGHRA, CDR2 YSYEKL. CDR3 length: 14 residues. The CDR3 nucleotides read TGCGCCGGCAGCCAAGGGCAGGGGTCCTACGAGCAGTACTTC. It codes for CAGSQGQGSYEQYF.

The V gene is TRBV7-9, the J gene TRBJ2-5, with TRBD1 matching over 11 bases. The ends lost 5 bases at V and 5 bases at J; junction bases unmatched: 7. Germline CDR1 SEHNR, CDR2 FQNEAQ (reference sequence). This CDR3 has 15 amino acids. The CDR3 DNA follows: TGTGCCAGCAGCACCCGGGACAGGGGGTTGGAGACCCAGTACTTC. Translating it yields CASSTRDRGLETQYF. Together with reference TRBV7-9 and TRBJ2-5, the CDR3 gives the full variable domain: DTGVSQNPRHKITKRGQNVTFRCDPISEHNRLYWYRQTLGQGPEFLTYFQNEAQLEKSRLLSDRFSAERPKGSFSTLEIQRTEQGDSAMYLCASSTRDRGLETQYFGPGTRLLVL.

This clonotype was seen only a few times. In DNA, the CDR3 is TGTGCCAGCAGTTCCCTGGCACAGCCCTATAGCAATCAGCCCCAGCATTTT. Translated, it gives CASSSLAQPYSNQPQHF. The V call is TRBV12-3 or TRBV12-4, the J call TRBJ1-5; D gene uncertain. Trimming took off 4 bases at V and 0 bases at J, with 16 bases between the two ends. This CDR3 contains 17 residues.

This clonotype has a count of ten or more. The chain has TRBV7-2 and TRBJ1-4; 7 bases align to TRBD1. The J segment lost 0 bases and the V segment lost 1 base, leaving 5 bases of the junction unmatched. CDR1 SGHTA and CDR2 FQGNSA come from the germline V gene. The CDR3 runs to 17 residues. The CDR3 loop reads CASSLGDSDATNEKLFF. The CDR3 coding sequence is TGTGCCAGCAGCTTAGGGGACAGCGATGCAACTAATGAAAAACTGTTTTTT.

This clonotype was found a few times. The chain has TRBV9 and TRBJ1-5; 7 bases fit TRBD1. CDR1 SGDLS and CDR2 YYNGEE come from the germline V gene. This CDR3 is built from 15 residues. The V gene end was trimmed by 4 bases and the J gene end by 7 bases; junction bases not matched to a gene: 11. The CDR3 DNA sequence: TGTGCCAGCAGCCGTGATGGGGCAGGGGGACAGCCCCAGCATTTT. The encoded protein is CASSRDGAGGQPQHF.

V gene TRBV6-8 combines with J gene TRBJ1-1; 8 bases fit TRBD1. V dropped 8 bases and J dropped 5; count of bases not matched to a gene: 10. The CDR3 sequence is 14 residues long. Per the germline V gene, CDR1 is MNHGY and CDR2 is SAAAGT. CDR3 nucleotides: TGTGCCAGCTCCGCTCTCGGACAGGGAACTGAAGCTTTCTTT. This codes for CASSALGQGTEAFF.

This clonotype has only a few counts. V is TRBV7-9 and J is TRBJ1-1, with TRBD1 matching 9 bases. The germline CDR1 and CDR2 sequences are SEHNR and FQNEAQ (reference sequence). V shed 9 bases and J 4 bases; nucleotides not matched to a gene: 3. The CDR3 length is 12 residues. The CDR3 sequence: CASRDRVTEAFF. The DNA for the CDR3 is TGTGCCAGTAGGGACAGGGTCACTGAAGCTTTCTTT.

This clonotype was seen only a few times. This chain uses TRBV6-1 with TRBJ1-1, with D hard to call. The CDR3 contains 14 residues. CDR1 is MNHNS and CDR2 is SASEGT in the germline V gene. Between the trimmed V and J ends, which lost 0 bases and 0 bases, there was a span of 5 bases. Here the CDR3 reads CASSEAGLNTEAFF. The DNA for the CDR3 is TGTGCCAGCAGTGAAGCAGGCCTGAACACTGAAGCTTTCTTT.

This CDR3 reads CASSLAVRDRPYNEQFF. The CDR3 nucleotides are TGTGCCAGCAGCCTCGCGGTACGGGATCGGCCCTACAATGAGCAGTTCTTC. The rearrangement uses TRBV28 and TRBJ2-1; a weak D match, TRBD2 (5 bases). CDR1 MDHEN and CDR2 SYDVKM come from the germline V gene. Trimming shortened V by 6 bases and J by 2 bases, and 20 bases separated the two germline ends. The CDR3 has 17 residues.

This chain connects TRBV6-7 to TRBJ2-3; TRBD2 matches at 14 bases. TRBV6-7 falls under the ORF class, with uncertain function. Trimming cost V 0 bases and J 4 bases; bases outside gene matches: 6. The CDR3 is 18 amino acids. The CDR3 DNA reads TGTGCCAGCAGTTACTCGAGACTAGCGGGGGGGCCCGCAGATACGCAGTATTTT. Its translation: CASSYSRLAGGPADTQYF.

To note about this clonotype: At one end, the junction sequence differs from germline, possibly due to a read error. This chain's CDR3 is CVSSVARDRGRSRPYNEQFF. DNA for the CDR3: TGTGTCAGCAGCGTAGCGAGGGACAGGGGGCGGTCAAGACCTTACAATGAGCAGTTCTTC. V is TRBV9 and J is TRBJ2-1; 12 bases are a match to TRBD1. This CDR3 has 20 residues. The germline CDR1 and CDR2 sequences are SGDLS and YYNGEE. The whole variable domain, remainder taken from reference TRBV9 and TRBJ2-1, is DSGVTQTPKHLITATGQRVTLRCSPRSGDLSVYWYQQSLDQGLQFLIQYYNGEERAKGNILERFSAQQFPDLHSELNLSSLELGDSALYFCVSSVARDRGRSRPYNEQFFGPGTRLTVL.

This clonotype has a count of ten or more. The rearrangement joins TRBV7-2 to TRBJ2-7, with no clear D. The CDR3 is 14 residues long. Trimming took 5 bases from V and 0 from J, leaving 11 bases between them. In germline, CDR1 is SGHTA, CDR2 FQGNSA. Here the CDR3 reads CASSPSRSSYEQYF. The DNA for the CDR3 is TGTGCCAGCAGCCCCTCTAGGAGCTCCTACGAGCAGTACTTC.